This is a list of T cell receptor beta chains from one sample in a study of cytomegalovirus exposure and HLA in healthy donors. Here immunoSEQ multiplex PCR was the method, and the copy in TCRdb shows in-frame clones only, minus some. The profile shows under 110,000 clones, around four fifths of them singletons. Sequences were obtained from PBMCs. These receptors were taken from a man aged 50-59 years in good health and CMV-seronegative. Each CDR3 is given with its conserved first and last residue. A D gene is named only where the DNA matches it firmly.

TRBV29-1	TRBJ1-2	.	CSVDTMEINYGYTF
TRBV4-1	TRBJ1-5	.	CASSQDLGGVSQPQHF
TRBV6-1	TRBJ1-5	.	CASSEVPGSYQPQHF
TRBV18	TRBJ1-3	.	CASSSGGLEGNTIYF
TRBV5-1	TRBJ2-2	.	CASSLGADRNTGELFF
TRBV10-3	TRBJ1-1	TRBD1	CAISESKSGQGLNTEAFF
TRBV11-2	TRBJ2-2	.	CASSLGGFYTGELFF
TRBV7-9	TRBJ2-6	.	CSSSLDRSGANVLTF
TRBV11-2	TRBJ2-2	TRBD2	CASSLIGGLNTGELFF
TRBV19	TRBJ1-4	.	CASSIIGEIATNEKLFF
TRBV11-2	TRBJ2-3	TRBD2	CASSLMGLAGTDTQYF
TRBV19	TRBJ1-1	.	CASSPGTEAFF
TRBV5-6	TRBJ1-1	.	CASRREGRNTEAFF
TRBV10-2	TRBJ2-1	.	CASSEGRQSYNEQFF
TRBV5-4	TRBJ1-1	.	CASRGTGHLTEAFF
TRBV7-7	TRBJ1-3	.	CASSQTVSGNTIYF
TRBV6-1	TRBJ2-3	TRBD1	CASSSGGSDTQYF
TRBV9	TRBJ2-7	TRBD2	CASRAGGPYEQYF
TRBV4-2	TRBJ2-7	.	CASSPRGAGWHEQYF
TRBV5-1	TRBJ2-1	TRBD2	CASSYLAGRGYNEQFF
TRBV9	TRBJ2-2	TRBD2	CASSQSRTSGGPSTGELFF
TRBV7-3	TRBJ2-7	TRBD1	CASSLGQGDEQYF